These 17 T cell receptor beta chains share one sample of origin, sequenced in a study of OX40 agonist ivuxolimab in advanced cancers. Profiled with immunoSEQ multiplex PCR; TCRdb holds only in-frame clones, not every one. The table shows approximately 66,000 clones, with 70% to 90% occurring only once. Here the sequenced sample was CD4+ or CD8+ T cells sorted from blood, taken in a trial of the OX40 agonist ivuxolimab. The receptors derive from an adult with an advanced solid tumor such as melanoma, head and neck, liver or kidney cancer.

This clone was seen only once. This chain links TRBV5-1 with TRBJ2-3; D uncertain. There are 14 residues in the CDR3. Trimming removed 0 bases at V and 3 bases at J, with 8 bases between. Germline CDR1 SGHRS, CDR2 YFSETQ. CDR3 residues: CASSLGQETDTQYF. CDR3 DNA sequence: TGCGCCAGCAGCTTGGGACAAGAAACAGATACGCAGTATTTT.

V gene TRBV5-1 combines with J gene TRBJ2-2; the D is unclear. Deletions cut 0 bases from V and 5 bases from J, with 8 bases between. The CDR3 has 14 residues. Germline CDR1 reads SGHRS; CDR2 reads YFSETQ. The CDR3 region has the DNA TGCGCCAGCAGCTTGGGGAGCGCTACCGGGGAGCTGTTTTTT. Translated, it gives CASSLGSATGELFF.

This CDR3 reads CASSGRVEAFF. The CDR3 nucleotides read TGTGCCAGTAGTGGCAGGGTTGAAGCTTTCTTT. The chain recombines TRBV19 with TRBJ1-1, with D possibly TRBD1 on 5 matching bases. The germline CDR1 and CDR2 sequences are LNHDA and SQIVND (reference sequence). The CDR3 totals 11 residues. Between the trimmed V and J ends, which lost 5 bases and 7 bases, there was a span of 8 bases. The variable domain in full, with the rest retrieved from reference TRBV19 and TRBJ1-1, is DGGITQSPKYLFRKEGQNVTLSCEQNLNHDAMYWYRQDPGQGLRLIYYSQIVNDFQKGDIAEGYSVSREKKESFPLTVTSAQKNPTAFYLCASSGRVEAFFGQGTRLTVV.

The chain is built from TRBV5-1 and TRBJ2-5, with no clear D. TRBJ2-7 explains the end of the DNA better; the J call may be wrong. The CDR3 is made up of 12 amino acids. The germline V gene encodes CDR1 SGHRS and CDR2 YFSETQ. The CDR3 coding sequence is TGCGCCAGCAGCTTGCGGGCCACCGAGCAGTACTTC. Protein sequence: CASSLRATEQYF.

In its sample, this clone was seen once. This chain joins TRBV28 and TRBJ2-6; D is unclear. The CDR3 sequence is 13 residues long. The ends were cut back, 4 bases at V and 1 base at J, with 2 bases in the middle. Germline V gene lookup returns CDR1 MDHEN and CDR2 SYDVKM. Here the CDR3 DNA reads TGTGCCAGCAGTTATTCTGGGGCCAACGTCCTGACTTTC. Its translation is CASSYSGANVLTF.

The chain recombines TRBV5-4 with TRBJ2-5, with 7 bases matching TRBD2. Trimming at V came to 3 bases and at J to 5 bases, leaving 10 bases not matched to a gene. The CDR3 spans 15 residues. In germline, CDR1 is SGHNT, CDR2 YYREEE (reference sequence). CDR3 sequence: CASSSRLSGEETQYF. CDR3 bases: TGTGCCAGCAGCTCACGACTGAGCGGGGAGGAGACCCAGTACTTC.

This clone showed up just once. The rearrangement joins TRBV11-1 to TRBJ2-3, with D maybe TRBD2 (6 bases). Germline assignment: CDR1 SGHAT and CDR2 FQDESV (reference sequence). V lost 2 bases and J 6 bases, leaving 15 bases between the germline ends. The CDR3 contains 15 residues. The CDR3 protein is CASSLRGVGEDTQYF. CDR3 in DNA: TGTGCCAGCAGCTTACGCGGGGTCGGAGAGGATACGCAGTATTTT.

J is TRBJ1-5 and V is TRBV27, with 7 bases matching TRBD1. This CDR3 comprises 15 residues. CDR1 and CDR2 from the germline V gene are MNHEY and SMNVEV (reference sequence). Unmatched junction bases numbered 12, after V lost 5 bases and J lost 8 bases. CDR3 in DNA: TGTGCCAGCAGTCCACAGGGGCAGGGAATCAAGCCCCAGCATTTT. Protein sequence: CASSPQGQGIKPQHF.

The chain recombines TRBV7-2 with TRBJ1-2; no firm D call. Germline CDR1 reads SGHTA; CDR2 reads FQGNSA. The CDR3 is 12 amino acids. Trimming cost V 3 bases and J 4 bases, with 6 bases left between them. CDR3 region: CASSFSSYGYTF. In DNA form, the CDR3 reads TGTGCCAGCAGCTTTTCCTCCTATGGCTACACCTTC.

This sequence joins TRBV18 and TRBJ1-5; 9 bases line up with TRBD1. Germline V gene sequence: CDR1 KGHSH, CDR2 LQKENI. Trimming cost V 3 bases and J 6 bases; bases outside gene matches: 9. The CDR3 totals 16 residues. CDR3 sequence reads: CASSPMTGGNGQPQHF. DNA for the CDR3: TGTGCCAGCTCACCGATGACAGGGGGAAACGGTCAGCCCCAGCATTTT.

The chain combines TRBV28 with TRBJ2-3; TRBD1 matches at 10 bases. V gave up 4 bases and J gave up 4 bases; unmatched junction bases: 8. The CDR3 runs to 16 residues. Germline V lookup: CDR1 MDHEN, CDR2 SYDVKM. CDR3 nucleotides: TGTGCCAGCAGTTCCCCGGGACAGGGGCGACCAGATACGCAGTATTTT. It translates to CASSSPGQGRPDTQYF.

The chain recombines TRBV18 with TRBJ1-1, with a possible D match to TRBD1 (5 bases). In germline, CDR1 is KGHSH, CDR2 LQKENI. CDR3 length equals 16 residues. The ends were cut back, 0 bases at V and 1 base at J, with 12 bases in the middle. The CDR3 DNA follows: TGTGCCAGCTCACCACCATCTGCGACAGAGAACACTGAAGCTTTCTTT. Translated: CASSPPSATENTEAFF.

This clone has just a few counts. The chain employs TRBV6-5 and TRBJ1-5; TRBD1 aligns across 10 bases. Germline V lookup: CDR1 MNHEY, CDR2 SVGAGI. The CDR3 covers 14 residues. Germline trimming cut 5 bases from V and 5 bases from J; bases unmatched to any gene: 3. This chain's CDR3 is CASSRGTGDQPQHF. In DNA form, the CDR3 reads TGTGCCAGCAGTCGCGGGACAGGGGATCAGCCCCAGCATTTT.

For the CDR3, the DNA is TGTGCCAGCAGCCCTAGCGGGGTCACAGATACGCAGTATTTT. As protein: CASSPSGVTDTQYF. The V gene is TRBV6-5, the J gene TRBJ2-3; 9 bases fit TRBD2. Germline V CDR1 and CDR2: MNHEY, SVGAGI. The CDR3 sequence is 14 residues long. V was clipped by 6 bases and J by 2 bases; unmatched bases: 3.

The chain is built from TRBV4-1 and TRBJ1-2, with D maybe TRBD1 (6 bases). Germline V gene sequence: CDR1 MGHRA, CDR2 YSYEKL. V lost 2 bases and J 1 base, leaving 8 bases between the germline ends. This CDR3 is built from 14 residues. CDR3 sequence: CASSQTGYNYGYTF. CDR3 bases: TGCGCCAGCAGCCAAACAGGGTATAACTATGGCTACACCTTC.

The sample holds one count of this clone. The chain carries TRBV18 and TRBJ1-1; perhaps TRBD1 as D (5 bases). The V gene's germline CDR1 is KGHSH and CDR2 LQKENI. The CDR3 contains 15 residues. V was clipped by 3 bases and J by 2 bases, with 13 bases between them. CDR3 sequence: CASSPGRADNTEAFF. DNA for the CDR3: TGTGCCAGCTCACCTGGCAGGGCAGATAACACTGAAGCTTTCTTT.

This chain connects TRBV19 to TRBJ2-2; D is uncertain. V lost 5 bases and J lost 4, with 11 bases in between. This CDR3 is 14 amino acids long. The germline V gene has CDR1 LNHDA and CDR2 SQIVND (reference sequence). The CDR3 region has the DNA TGTGCCAGTAGTCCCAGCAGGTCCACCGGGGAGCTGTTTTTT. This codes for CASSPSRSTGELFF.